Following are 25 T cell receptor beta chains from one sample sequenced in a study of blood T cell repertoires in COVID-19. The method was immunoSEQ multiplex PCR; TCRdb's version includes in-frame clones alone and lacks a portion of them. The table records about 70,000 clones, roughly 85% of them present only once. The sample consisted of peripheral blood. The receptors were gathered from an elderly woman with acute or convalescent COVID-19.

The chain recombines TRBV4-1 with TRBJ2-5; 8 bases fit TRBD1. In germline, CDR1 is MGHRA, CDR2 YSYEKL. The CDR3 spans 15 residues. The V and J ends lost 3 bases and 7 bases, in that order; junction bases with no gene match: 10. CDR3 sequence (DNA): TGCGCCAGCAGCCACACCTGGACAGGGCCCAGGACCCAGTACTTC. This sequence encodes CASSHTWTGPRTQYF.

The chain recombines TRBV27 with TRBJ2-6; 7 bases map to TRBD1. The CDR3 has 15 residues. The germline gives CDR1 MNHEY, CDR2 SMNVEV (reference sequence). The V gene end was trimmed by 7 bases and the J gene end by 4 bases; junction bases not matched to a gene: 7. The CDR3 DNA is TGTGCCAGCAAGTCGACAGGGCACGGGGCCAACGTCCTGACTTTC. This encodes CASKSTGHGANVLTF.

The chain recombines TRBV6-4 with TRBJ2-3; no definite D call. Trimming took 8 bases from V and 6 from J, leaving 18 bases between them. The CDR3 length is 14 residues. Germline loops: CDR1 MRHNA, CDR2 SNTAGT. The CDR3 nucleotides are TGTGCCAGCGCCCGTGAGGTCCGATCCGATACGCAGTATTTT. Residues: CASAREVRSDTQYF.

The CDR3 nucleotides read TGTGCCAGCAGCCAGGGGGGAGGGACAAATGAAAAACTGTTTTTT. As protein: CASSQGGGTNEKLFF. The chain couples TRBV3-1 (or the pseudogene TRBV3-2) to TRBJ1-4, with a possible D match to TRBD1 (6 bases). The CDR3 contains 15 residues. V was shortened by 3 bases and J by 5 bases, with 13 bases between the two germline ends. Germline V CDR1 and CDR2: LGHDT, YNNKEL (reference sequence).

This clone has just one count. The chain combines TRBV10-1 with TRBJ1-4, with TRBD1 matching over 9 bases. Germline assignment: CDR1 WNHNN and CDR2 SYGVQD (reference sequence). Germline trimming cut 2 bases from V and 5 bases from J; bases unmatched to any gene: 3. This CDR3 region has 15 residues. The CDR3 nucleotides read TGCGCCAGCAGTGAGCAAGGACAGGGGAATGAAAAACTGTTTTTT. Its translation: CASSEQGQGNEKLFF.

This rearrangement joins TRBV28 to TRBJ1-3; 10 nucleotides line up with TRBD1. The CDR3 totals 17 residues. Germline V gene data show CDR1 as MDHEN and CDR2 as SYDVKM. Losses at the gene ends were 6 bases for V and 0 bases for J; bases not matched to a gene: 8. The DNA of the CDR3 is TGTGCCAGCAGCGATCGACAGGGGGCGGCCTCTGGAAACACCATATATTTT. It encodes CASSDRQGAASGNTIYF.

CDR3 sequence: CASRRGEAGEQYF. In nucleotides, the CDR3 is TGTGCCAGCAGGAGGGGTGAGGCGGGGGAGCAGTACTTC. The chain carries TRBV6-6 and TRBJ2-7; D is perhaps TRBD2 (6 bases). Germline-derived CDR1 and CDR2 are MNHNY and SVGAGI (reference sequence). V lost 6 bases and J 7 bases, leaving 16 bases between the germline ends. The CDR3 totals 13 residues.

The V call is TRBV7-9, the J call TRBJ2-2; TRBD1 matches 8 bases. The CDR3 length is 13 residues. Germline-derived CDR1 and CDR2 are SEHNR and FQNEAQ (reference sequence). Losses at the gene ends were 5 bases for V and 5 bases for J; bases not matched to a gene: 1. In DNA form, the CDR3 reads TGTGCCAGCAGCAGACAGGGGACCGGGGAGCTGTTTTTT. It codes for CASSRQGTGELFF.

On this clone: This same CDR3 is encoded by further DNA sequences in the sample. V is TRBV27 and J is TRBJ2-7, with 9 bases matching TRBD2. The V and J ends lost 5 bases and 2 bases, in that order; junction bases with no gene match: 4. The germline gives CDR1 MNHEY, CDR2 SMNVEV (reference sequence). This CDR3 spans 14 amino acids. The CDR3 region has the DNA TGTGCCAGCAGTGGGCTAGCGGGGCCCTACGAGCAGTACTTC. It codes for CASSGLAGPYEQYF.

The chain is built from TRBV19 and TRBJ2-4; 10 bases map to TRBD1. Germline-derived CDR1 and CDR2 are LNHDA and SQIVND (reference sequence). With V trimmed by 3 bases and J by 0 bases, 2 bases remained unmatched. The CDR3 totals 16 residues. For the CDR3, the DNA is TGTGCCAGTAGTATGGGACAGGGGCTAGCCAAAAACATTCAGTACTTC. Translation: CASSMGQGLAKNIQYF. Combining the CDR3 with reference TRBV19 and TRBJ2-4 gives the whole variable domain DGGITQSPKYLFRKEGQNVTLSCEQNLNHDAMYWYRQDPGQGLRLIYYSQIVNDFQKGDIAEGYSVSREKKESFPLTVTSAQKNPTAFYLCASSMGQGLAKNIQYFGAGTRLSVL.

As DNA, the CDR3 is TGCGCCAGCAGCTTAGATGGAGGCTCCAATCAGCCCCAGCATTTT. It encodes CASSLDGGSNQPQHF. The chain links TRBV5-1 to TRBJ1-5; no firm D call. CDR1 and CDR2 from the germline V gene are SGHRS and YFSETQ. The length of the CDR3 is 15 residues. V was shortened by 2 bases and J by 3 bases, with 12 bases between the two germline ends.

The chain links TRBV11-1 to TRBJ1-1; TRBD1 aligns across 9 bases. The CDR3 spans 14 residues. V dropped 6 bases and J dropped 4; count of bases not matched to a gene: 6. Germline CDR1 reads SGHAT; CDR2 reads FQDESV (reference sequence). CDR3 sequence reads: CASSLQGAVTEAFF. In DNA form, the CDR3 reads TGTGCCAGCAGTTTACAGGGGGCGGTCACTGAAGCTTTCTTT.

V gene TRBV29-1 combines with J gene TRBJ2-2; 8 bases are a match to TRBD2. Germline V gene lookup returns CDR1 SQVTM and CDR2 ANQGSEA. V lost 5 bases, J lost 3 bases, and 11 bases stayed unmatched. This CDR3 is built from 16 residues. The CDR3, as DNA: TGCAGCGTTAGAAGCGGGAGCGGGACCTACACCGGGGAGCTGTTTTTT. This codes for CSVRSGSGTYTGELFF.

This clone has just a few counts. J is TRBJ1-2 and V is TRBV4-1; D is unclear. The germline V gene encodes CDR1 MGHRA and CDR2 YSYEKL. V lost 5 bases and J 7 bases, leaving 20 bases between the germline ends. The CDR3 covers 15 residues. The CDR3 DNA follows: TGCGCCAGCAGCAGACTGAGGATAGAATACCGTGGCTACACCTTC. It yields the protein CASSRLRIEYRGYTF.

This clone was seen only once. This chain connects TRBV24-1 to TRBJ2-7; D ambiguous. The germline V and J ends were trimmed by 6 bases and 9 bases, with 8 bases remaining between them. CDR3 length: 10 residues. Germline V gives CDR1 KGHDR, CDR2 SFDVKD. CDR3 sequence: CATSLNPQYF. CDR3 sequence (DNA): TGTGCCACCAGTCTAAACCCGCAGTACTTC.

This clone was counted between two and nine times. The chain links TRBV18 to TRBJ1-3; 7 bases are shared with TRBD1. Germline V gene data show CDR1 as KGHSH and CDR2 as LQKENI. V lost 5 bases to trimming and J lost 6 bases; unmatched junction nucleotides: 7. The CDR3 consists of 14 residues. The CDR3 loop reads CASSSTGKENTIYF. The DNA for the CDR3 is TGTGCCAGCTCATCGACAGGGAAGGAAAACACCATATATTTT.

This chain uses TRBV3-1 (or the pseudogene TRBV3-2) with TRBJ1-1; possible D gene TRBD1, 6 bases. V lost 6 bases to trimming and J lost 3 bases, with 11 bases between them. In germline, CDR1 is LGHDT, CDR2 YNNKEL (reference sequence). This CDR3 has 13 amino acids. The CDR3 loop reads CASRLWTDTEAFF. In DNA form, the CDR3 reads TGTGCCAGCAGATTATGGACAGACACTGAAGCTTTCTTT.

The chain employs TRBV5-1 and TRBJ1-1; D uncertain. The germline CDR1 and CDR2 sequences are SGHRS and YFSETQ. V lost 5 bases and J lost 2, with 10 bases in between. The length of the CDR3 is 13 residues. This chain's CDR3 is CASRFGENTEAFF. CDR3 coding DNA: TGCGCCAGCAGGTTCGGGGAAAACACTGAAGCTTTCTTT.

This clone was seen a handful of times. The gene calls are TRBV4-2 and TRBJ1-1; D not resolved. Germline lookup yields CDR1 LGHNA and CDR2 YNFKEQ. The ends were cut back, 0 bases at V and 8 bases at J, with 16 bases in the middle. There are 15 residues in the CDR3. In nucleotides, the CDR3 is TGTGCCAGCAGCCAAGAACTGACCCCACAGTTGGAAGCTTTCTTT. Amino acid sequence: CASSQELTPQLEAFF.

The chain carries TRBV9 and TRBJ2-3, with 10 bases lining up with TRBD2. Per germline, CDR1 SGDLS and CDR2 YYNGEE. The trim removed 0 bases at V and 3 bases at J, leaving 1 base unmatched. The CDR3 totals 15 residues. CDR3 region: CASSVVAGGTDTQYF. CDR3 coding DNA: TGTGCCAGCAGCGTAGTAGCGGGGGGTACAGATACGCAGTATTTT.

In DNA form, the CDR3 reads TGTGCCAGCAGCTTGGGACTAGCGGCGAACACCGGGGAGCTGTTTTTT. Translation gives CASSLGLAANTGELFF. This chain links TRBV7-7 with TRBJ2-2; 11 positions agree with TRBD2. The CDR3 covers 16 residues. V lost 3 bases to trimming and J lost 0 bases; unmatched junction nucleotides: 0. Per the germline V gene, CDR1 is SSHAT and CDR2 is FNYEAQ (reference sequence). Based on the CDR3 plus reference TRBV7-7 and TRBJ2-2, the full variable domain is GAGVSQSPRYKVTKRGQDVTLRCDPISSHATLYWYQQALGQGPEFLTYFNYEAQPDKSGLPSDRFSAERPEGSISTLTIQRTEQRDSAMYRCASSLGLAANTGELFFGEGSRLTVL.

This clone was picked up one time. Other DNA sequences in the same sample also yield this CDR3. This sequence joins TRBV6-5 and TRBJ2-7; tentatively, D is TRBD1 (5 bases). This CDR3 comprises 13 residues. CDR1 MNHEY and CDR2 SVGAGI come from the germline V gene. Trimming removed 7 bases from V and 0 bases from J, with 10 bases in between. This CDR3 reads CASIGVPSYEQYF. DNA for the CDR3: TGTGCCAGCATAGGGGTCCCCTCCTACGAGCAGTACTTC.

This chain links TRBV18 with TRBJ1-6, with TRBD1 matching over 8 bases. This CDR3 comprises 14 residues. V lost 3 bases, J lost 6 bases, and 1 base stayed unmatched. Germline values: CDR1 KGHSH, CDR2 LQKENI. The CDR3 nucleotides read TGTGCCAGCTCACCGGACAGGGTTAATTCACCCCTCCACTTT. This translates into CASSPDRVNSPLHF.

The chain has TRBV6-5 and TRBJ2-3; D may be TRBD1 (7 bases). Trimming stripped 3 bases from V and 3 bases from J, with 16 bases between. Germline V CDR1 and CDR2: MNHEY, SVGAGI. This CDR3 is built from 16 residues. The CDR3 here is CASSYNPTGRTDTQYF. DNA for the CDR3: TGTGCCAGCAGTTATAATCCGACAGGGAGGACAGATACGCAGTATTTT.

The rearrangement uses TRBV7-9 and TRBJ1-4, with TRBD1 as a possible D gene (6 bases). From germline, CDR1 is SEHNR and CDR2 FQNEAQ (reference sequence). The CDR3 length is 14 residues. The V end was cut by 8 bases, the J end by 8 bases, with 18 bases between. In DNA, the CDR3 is TGTGCCAGCGACACCGGGACATCGGGGGAAAAACTGTTTTTT. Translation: CASDTGTSGEKLFF. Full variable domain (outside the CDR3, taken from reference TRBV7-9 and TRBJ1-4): DTGVSQNPRHKITKRGQNVTFRCDPISEHNRLYWYRQTLGQGPEFLTYFQNEAQLEKSRLLSDRFSAERPKGSFSTLEIQRTEQGDSAMYLCASDTGTSGEKLFFGSGTQLSVL.